This T cell receptor (beta chain) was found in a study of OX40 agonist ivuxolimab in advanced cancers. Only in-frame clones appear in the TCRdb table, and some are missing; sequencing was by immunoSEQ multiplex PCR. The sample yields some 99,000 clones, around 90% seen once. Germline V CDR1 and CDR2: MNHEY, SVGAGI. The V and J ends lost 7 bases and 5 bases respectively, with 14 bases between them. The CDR3 has 13 residues. The TCR sequence derives from an adult with an advanced solid tumor such as melanoma, head and neck, liver or kidney cancer. This chain uses TRBV6-5 with TRBJ1-2; D not resolved. The sample in question was CD4+ or CD8+ T cells sorted from blood, obtained in a trial of the OX40 agonist ivuxolimab. The CDR3 spells CASKVSARYGYTF. The CDR3 region has the DNA TGTGCCAGCAAGGTTTCCGCGAGATATGGCTACACCTTC.